This is a list of T cell receptor beta chains from one sample in a study of control samples from healthy donors and cancer patients. Sequencing was performed with immunoSEQ multiplex PCR; in TCRdb, only in-frame clones are kept and a portion is missing. The sample contains more than 95,000 clones, 85% to 95% of which appear only once. The source material was blood. The receptor set was obtained from a young man in good health. Each CDR3 is given with its conserved first and last residue. A row's size may be missing; if present it is once, few, many or a size class.

V gene: TRBV7-2
clone size: .
J gene: TRBJ1-1
CDR3 length: 13
CDR3 protein: CASSLLQNTEAFF

V gene: TRBV7-9
clone size: once
J gene: TRBJ1-5
CDR3 length: 14
CDR3 protein: CASSLGDRNQPQHF

V gene: TRBV5-1
clone size: .
J gene: TRBJ2-7
CDR3 length: 14
CDR3 protein: CASSLNPPSHEQYF

V gene: TRBV7-9
clone size: .
J gene: TRBJ1-3
CDR3 length: 14
CDR3 protein: CASSPGTSGNTIYF

V gene: TRBV5-4
clone size: .
J gene: TRBJ2-1
CDR3 length: 12
CDR3 protein: CASSLDDNEQFF

V gene: TRBV29-1
clone size: .
J gene: TRBJ2-3
CDR3 length: 17
CDR3 protein: CSVVTFVGTDSPDTQYF

V gene: TRBV4-1
clone size: .
J gene: TRBJ1-2
CDR3 length: 13
CDR3 protein: CASSPAPSYGYTF

V gene: TRBV27
clone size: .
J gene: TRBJ1-1
CDR3 length: 14
CDR3 protein: CASSPQGLVTEAFF

V gene: TRBV7-2
clone size: .
J gene: TRBJ2-5
CDR3 length: 14
CDR3 protein: CASSLGGISETQYF

V gene: TRBV19
clone size: .
J gene: TRBJ2-3
CDR3 length: 13
CDR3 protein: CASVGGSTDTQYF

V gene: TRBV19
clone size: .
J gene: TRBJ1-4
CDR3 length: 16
CDR3 protein: CASSVPGQGVYEKLFF

V gene: TRBV4-2
clone size: once
J gene: TRBJ2-1
CDR3 length: 13
CDR3 protein: CASSQGEGYEQFF

V gene: TRBV7-7
clone size: .
J gene: TRBJ2-1
CDR3 length: 18
CDR3 protein: CASSLGTSGTSSYNEQFF

V gene: TRBV14
clone size: .
J gene: TRBJ1-5
CDR3 length: 13
CDR3 protein: CASSPRGSQPQHF

V gene: TRBV5-4
clone size: .
J gene: TRBJ2-7
CDR3 length: 15
CDR3 protein: CASRLTSAPGYEQYF

V gene: TRBV2
clone size: .
J gene: TRBJ2-3
CDR3 length: 20
CDR3 protein: CASSSGGRGMVSPAPDTQYF

V gene: TRBV3-1/TRBV3-2
clone size: .
J gene: TRBJ2-2
CDR3 length: 17
CDR3 protein: CASSQDRVKTATGELFF

V gene: TRBV24-1
clone size: .
J gene: TRBJ1-5
CDR3 length: 17
CDR3 protein: CATSDLWVAGDNQPQHF

V gene: TRBV5-1
clone size: .
J gene: TRBJ1-6
CDR3 length: 16
CDR3 protein: CASSFGDSSYNSPLHF

V gene: TRBV2
clone size: .
J gene: TRBJ1-5
CDR3 length: 18
CDR3 protein: CASLAMAGQGASNQPQHF

V gene: TRBV27
clone size: once
J gene: TRBJ1-6
CDR3 length: 13
CDR3 protein: CASTQGPTSPLHF

V gene: TRBV5-6
clone size: .
J gene: TRBJ1-1
CDR3 length: 17
CDR3 protein: CASSFDRGLRMNTEAFF

V gene: TRBV6-2/TRBV6-3
clone size: .
J gene: TRBJ2-2
CDR3 length: 13
CDR3 protein: CASSSPSTGELFF